This TCR beta chain is from a study of regulatory T cells in long-lasting Graves disease. Time point given: newly diagnosed GD, antithyroid drugs for less than 3 months. Researchers made the TCR library from RNA that was extracted from PBMCs. Germline values: CDR1 SGHRS, CDR2 YFSETQ. The germline V and J ends were trimmed by 0 bases and 4 bases, with 10 bases remaining between them. The CDR3 loop spans 14 amino acids. Assembly of TCR beta libraries relied on iRepertoire HTBI primers together with Arm-PCR of CDR3 regions. MiXCR was run by TCRdb on the multiplex PCR reads, yielding one entry per CDR3 protein. The sample gives under 700,000 distinct CDR3 sequences, 15% to 20% of which show up once; more than 20% is in the top ten. The same sample was also used in a study of T cells in Graves' hyperthyroidism and ophthalmopathy.

The source of this sequence is a woman in her forties or fifties with Graves disease. The sample was peripheral blood mononuclear cells (PBMCs), taken at new diagnosis, from a patient treated with antithyroid drugs. The chain links TRBV5-1 to TRBJ1-2, with no clear D. The CDR3 loop is CASSLDAARYGYTF. The CDR3 nucleotides read TGCGCCAGCAGCTTGGATGCGGCCCGCTATGGCTACACCTTC.